Listed below are T cell receptor beta chains from one sample, sequenced in a study of T-cell memory formation after mild COVID-19. One entry per CDR3 protein, called by TCRdb with MiXCR from the 5' RACE reads. The sample contains some 350,000 distinct CDR3 sequences, approximately 15% of which appear only once. The material sequenced was PBMCs or a T cell subset sorted from them (not recorded which). The receptors originated from a man between 18 and 29 years old who had mild COVID-19 (a few samples of this study predate the infection). Cell type and time point are not known. Each CDR3 is given without its conserved first and last residue. For some rows the clone size is stated as once, few or many, or as a class when expanded; others skip it.

cdr3_aa	v_call	j_call	clone_size
AIMSSGIKADTQY	TRBV10-3	TRBJ2-3	few
ASSLGREDYPKEQY	TRBV7-6	TRBJ2-7	.
ASSPHPGRQEPTNEKLF	TRBV28	TRBJ1-4	few
ASRITLTGTGGDEQY	TRBV19	TRBJ2-7	.
ASSLDQILEAF	TRBV11-2	TRBJ1-1	.
ASSLAGTGGLETQY	TRBV5-1	TRBJ2-5	.
ASSPDELGFGYEQY	TRBV27	TRBJ2-7	few
ASSLGFGEADTQY	TRBV7-3	TRBJ2-3	few
ATNVYTDTQY	TRBV28	TRBJ2-3	.
ASSPAEETQY	TRBV12-3/TRBV12-4	TRBJ2-5	once
ASSQEDRATEAF	TRBV4-2	TRBJ1-1	.
ASSPFIDTGGYEQY	TRBV2	TRBJ2-7	.
ATSDNPGRGYT	TRBV24-1	TRBJ1-2	.
ASSFRGRAN	TRBV5-1	TRBJ2-3	.
SVRPVVVSSTDTQY	TRBV29-1	TRBJ2-3	.
ASSTVYTEAF	TRBV6-2/TRBV6-3	TRBJ1-1	few
ASRGTGFYEQY	TRBV6-2/TRBV6-3	TRBJ2-7	.
ASSLGNRALNSPLH	TRBV7-6	TRBJ1-6	many
ASSPLGSGGSRTDTQY	TRBV18	TRBJ2-3	few
ASSPQGGQQF	TRBV18	TRBJ2-1	many
ASSHNRDRVDVNTGELF	TRBV4-3	TRBJ2-2	.
ASRDSGGTYNEQF	TRBV6-5	TRBJ2-1	.
ASTTEQY	TRBV6-5	TRBJ2-7	few
ASSLSVGELF	TRBV5-1	TRBJ2-2	few
ATDHEDTQY	TRBV15	TRBJ2-3	many
ASTQAEGPARRSYGYT	TRBV7-2	TRBJ1-2	few
ASTQGVDSPLH	TRBV4-3	TRBJ1-6	few
ASSPEGQGLGEQY	TRBV4-2	TRBJ2-7	.
ASNPRPTSQPQH	TRBV6-2/TRBV6-3	TRBJ1-5	.
SAVRAGGGTKNIQY	TRBV20-1	TRBJ2-4	.
ASSSMGGFSYTEAF	TRBV27	TRBJ1-1	.
ASSFQIRETQY	TRBV28	TRBJ2-5	few
ASSHQGGTDTQY	TRBV4-1	TRBJ2-3	many
ASRGTVAYEQY	TRBV6-1	TRBJ2-7	few
ASSYSRTGARNEKLF	TRBV6-5	TRBJ1-4	.
ASSKDRNNSPLH	TRBV6-2/TRBV6-3	TRBJ1-6	few
ASSQDYAYEQY	TRBV4-3	TRBJ2-7	few
ASSLGTGGDNEQF	TRBV4-3	TRBJ2-1	.
ASSLARAGGRYEQY	TRBV7-8	TRBJ2-7	.
AISADSSNQPQH	TRBV10-3	TRBJ1-5	.
SVELAGAPDTQY	TRBV29-1	TRBJ2-3	.
ASSHGTNVLT	TRBV9	TRBJ2-6	few